A selection of T cell receptor beta chains follows, all from one sample in a study of OX40 agonist ivuxolimab in advanced cancers. Using immunoSEQ multiplex PCR, the repertoire was profiled, and TCRdb retains in-frame clones only, with some absent. The sample comprises about 44,000 clones, about 90% of which are singletons, and around half rests with the top ten. The specimen comprised CD4+ or CD8+ T cells sorted from blood, sampled in a trial of the OX40 agonist ivuxolimab. The receptors were sampled from an adult with an advanced solid tumor such as melanoma, head and neck, liver or kidney cancer. Each CDR3 is given with its conserved first and last residue. A D gene is named only where the DNA matches it firmly. The size field is filled for only some rows; it gives once, few, many or a size class.

>.|TRBJ2-2|17|TRBV30|TRBD2
TGTGCCTGGACCAAGCGGGGGGGCCTTAGGAACACCGGGGAGCTGTTTTTT
CAWTKRGGLRNTGELFF
>once|TRBJ1-1|15|TRBV11-2|.
TGTGCCAGCAGTTCATCGGGGACCTCGGGCACTGAAGCTTTCTTT
CASSSSGTSGTEAFF
>.|TRBJ1-1|16|TRBV27|.
TGTGCCAGCAGTACAGGGACCGACCTTATGAACACTGAAGCTTTCTTT
CASSTGTDLMNTEAFF
>.|TRBJ1-3|12|TRBV5-6|.
TGTGCCAGCAGCTGGACCGGAAACACCATATATTTT
CASSWTGNTIYF
>.|TRBJ2-7|14|TRBV28|TRBD2
TGTGCCAGCGGCGGGAGACCCTCCTCCTACGAGCAGTACTTC
CASGGRPSSYEQYF
>.|TRBJ2-3|15|TRBV9|TRBD2
TGTGCCAGCAGCGTAGGGACTAGCGGGGGAAATACGCAGTATTTT
CASSVGTSGGNTQYF
>.|TRBJ2-7|14|TRBV29-1|TRBD1
TGCAGCGTCTGGAGCCACAGGGGTGACTACGAGCAGTACTTC
CSVWSHRGDYEQYF
>once|TRBJ2-7|14|TRBV9|.
TGTGCCAGCAGCCCCAGGGACACCCCCTACGAGCAGTACTTC
CASSPRDTPYEQYF
>once|TRBJ1-3|16|TRBV6-6|.
TGTGCCAGCACCCCGTTGCGTACAGGGCCTGGAAACACCATATATTTT
CASTPLRTGPGNTIYF
>.|TRBJ2-7|13|TRBV29-1|.
TGCAGCGTTGAGGGGGACATGGACTACGAGCAGTACTTC
CSVEGDMDYEQYF